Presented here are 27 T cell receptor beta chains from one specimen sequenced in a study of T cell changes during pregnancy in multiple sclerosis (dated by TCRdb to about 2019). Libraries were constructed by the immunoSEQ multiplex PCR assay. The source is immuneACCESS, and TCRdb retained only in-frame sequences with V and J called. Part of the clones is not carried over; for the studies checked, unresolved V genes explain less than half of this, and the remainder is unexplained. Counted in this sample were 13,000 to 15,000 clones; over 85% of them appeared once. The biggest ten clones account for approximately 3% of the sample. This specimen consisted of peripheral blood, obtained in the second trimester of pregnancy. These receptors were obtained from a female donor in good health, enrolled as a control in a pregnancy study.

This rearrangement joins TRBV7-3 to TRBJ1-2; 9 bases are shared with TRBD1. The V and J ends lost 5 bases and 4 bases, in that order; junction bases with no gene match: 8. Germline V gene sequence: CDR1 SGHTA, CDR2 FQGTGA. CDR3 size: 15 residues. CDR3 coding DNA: TGTGCCAGCAGCCGAGCCCCGGGACAGGGCTATGGCTACACCTTC. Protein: CASSRAPGQGYGYTF.

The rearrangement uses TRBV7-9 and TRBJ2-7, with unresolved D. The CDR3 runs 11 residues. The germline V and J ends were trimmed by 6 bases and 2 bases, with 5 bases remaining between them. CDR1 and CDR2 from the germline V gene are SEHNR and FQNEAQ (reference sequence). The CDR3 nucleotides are TGTGCCAGCAGTTCTACCTACGAGCAGTACTTC. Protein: CASSSTYEQYF. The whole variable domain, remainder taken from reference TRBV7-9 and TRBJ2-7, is DTGVSQNPRHKITKRGQNVTFRCDPISEHNRLYWYRQTLGQGPEFLTYFQNEAQLEKSRLLSDRFSAERPKGSFSTLEIQRTEQGDSAMYLCASSSTYEQYFGPGTRLTVT.

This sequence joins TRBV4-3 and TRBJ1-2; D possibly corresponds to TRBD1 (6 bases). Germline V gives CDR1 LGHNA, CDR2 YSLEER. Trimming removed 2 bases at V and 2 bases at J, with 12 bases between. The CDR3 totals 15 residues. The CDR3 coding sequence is TGCGCCAGCAGCCAAAGGGCGGGGGCGAACTATGGCTACACCTTC. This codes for CASSQRAGANYGYTF.

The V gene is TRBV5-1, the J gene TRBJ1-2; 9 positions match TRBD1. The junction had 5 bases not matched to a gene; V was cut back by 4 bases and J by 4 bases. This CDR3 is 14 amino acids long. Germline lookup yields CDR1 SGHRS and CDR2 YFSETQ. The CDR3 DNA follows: TGCGCCAGCAGCCTCACAGGGGGCAGCTATGGCTACACCTTC. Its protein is CASSLTGGSYGYTF.

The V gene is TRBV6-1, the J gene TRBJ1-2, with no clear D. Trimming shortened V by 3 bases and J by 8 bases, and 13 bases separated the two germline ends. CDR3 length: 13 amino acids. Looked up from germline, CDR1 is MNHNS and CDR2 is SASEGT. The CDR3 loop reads CASSDRHQQGYTF. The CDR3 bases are TGTGCCAGCAGTGACCGACATCAGCAAGGCTACACCTTC.

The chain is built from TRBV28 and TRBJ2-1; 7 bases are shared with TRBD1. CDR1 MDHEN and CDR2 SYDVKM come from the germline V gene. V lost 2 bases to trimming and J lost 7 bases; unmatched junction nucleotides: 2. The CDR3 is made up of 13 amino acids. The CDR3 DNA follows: TGTGCCAGCAGTTTAGACAGGGAGAATGAGCAGTTCTTC. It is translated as CASSLDRENEQFF.

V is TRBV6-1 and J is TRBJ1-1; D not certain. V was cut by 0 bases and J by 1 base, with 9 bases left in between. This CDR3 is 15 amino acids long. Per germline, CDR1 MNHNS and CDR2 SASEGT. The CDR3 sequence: CASSEATGKNTEAFF. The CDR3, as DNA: TGTGCCAGCAGTGAAGCGACCGGGAAGAACACTGAAGCTTTCTTT.

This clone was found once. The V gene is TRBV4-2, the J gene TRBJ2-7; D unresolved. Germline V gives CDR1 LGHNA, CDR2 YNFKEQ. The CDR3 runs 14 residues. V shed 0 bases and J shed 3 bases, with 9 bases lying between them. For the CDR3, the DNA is TGTGCCAGCAGCCAAGATCATGGCAGCTACGAGCAGTACTTC. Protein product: CASSQDHGSYEQYF.

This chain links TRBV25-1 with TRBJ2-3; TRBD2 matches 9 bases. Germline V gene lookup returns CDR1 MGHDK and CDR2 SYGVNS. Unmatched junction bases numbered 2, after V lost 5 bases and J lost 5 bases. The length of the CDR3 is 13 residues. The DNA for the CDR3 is TGTGCCAGCAGTAGCGGGGGGCAAGATACGCAGTATTTT. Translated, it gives CASSSGGQDTQYF.

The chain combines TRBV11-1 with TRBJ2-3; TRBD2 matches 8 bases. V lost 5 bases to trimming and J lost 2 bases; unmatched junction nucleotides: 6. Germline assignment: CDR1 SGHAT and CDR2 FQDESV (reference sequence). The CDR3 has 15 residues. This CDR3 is CASSPRLAYTDTQYF. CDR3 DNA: TGTGCCAGCAGCCCACGACTAGCGTACACAGATACGCAGTATTTT.

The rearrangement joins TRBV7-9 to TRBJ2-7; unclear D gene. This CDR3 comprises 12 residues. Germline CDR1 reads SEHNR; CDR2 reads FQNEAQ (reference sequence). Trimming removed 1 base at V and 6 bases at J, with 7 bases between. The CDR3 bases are TGTGCCAGCAGCTTAGTAGAAATCGAGCAGTACTTC. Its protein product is CASSLVEIEQYF.

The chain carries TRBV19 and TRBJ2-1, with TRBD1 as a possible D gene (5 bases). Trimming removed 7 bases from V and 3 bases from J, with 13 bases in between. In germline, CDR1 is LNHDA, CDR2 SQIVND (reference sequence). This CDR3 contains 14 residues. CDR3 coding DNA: TGTGCCAGTACTGACAGACCTAACTACAATGAGCAGTTCTTC. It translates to CASTDRPNYNEQFF. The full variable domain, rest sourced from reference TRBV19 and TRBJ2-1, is DGGITQSPKYLFRKEGQNVTLSCEQNLNHDAMYWYRQDPGQGLRLIYYSQIVNDFQKGDIAEGYSVSREKKESFPLTVTSAQKNPTAFYLCASTDRPNYNEQFFGPGTRLTVL.

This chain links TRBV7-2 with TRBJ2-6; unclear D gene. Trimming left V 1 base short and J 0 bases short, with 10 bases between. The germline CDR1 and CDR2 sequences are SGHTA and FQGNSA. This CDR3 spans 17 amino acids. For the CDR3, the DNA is TGTGCCAGCAGCTTAGGCGCAGGTTCCTCTGGGGCCAACGTCCTGACTTTC. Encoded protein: CASSLGAGSSGANVLTF.

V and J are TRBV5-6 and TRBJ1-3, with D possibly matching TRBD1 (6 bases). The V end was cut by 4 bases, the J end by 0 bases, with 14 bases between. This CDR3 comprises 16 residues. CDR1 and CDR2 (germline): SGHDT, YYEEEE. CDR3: CASSRRTAISGNTIYF. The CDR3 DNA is TGTGCCAGCAGCCGGAGGACAGCGATCTCTGGAAACACCATATATTTT.

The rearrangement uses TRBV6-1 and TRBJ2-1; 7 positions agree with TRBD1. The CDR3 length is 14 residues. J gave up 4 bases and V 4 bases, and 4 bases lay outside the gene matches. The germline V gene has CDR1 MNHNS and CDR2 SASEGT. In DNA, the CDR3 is TGTGCCAGCAGTGCCACAGGGGCTTACAATGAGCAGTTCTTC. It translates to CASSATGAYNEQFF.

CDR3: CSVARTDRYGYTF. CDR3 DNA: TGCAGCGTTGCCAGGACAGACCGCTATGGCTACACCTTC. The chain links TRBV29-1 to TRBJ1-2, with D maybe TRBD1 (6 bases). V lost 4 bases, J lost 4 bases, and 13 bases lay in between. In germline, CDR1 is SQVTM, CDR2 ANQGSEA. The CDR3 consists of 13 residues.

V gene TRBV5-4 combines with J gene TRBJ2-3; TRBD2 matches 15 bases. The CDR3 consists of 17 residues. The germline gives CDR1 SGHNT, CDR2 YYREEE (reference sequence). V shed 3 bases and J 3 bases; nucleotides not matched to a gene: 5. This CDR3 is CASSSGLAGGRTDTQYF. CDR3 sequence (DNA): TGTGCCAGCAGCTCGGGACTAGCGGGGGGAAGAACAGATACGCAGTATTTT.

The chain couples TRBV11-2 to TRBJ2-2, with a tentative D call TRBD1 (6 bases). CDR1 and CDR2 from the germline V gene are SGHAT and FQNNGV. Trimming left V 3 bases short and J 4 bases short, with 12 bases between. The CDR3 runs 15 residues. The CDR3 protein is CASSLWGTLTGELFF. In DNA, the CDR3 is TGTGCCAGCAGCTTGTGGGGGACACTCACCGGGGAGCTGTTTTTT.

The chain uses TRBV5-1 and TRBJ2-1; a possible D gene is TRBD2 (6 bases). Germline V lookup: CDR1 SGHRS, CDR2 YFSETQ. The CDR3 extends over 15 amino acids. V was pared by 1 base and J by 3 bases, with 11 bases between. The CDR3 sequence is CASSLPRRGYNEQFF. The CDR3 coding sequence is TGCGCCAGCAGCTTGCCTAGGAGGGGCTACAATGAGCAGTTCTTC.

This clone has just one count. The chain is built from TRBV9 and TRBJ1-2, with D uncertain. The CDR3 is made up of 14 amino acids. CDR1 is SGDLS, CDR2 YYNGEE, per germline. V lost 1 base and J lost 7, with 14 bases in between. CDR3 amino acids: CASSVLPPTRGYTF. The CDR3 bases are TGTGCCAGCAGCGTACTTCCTCCGACACGTGGCTACACCTTC.

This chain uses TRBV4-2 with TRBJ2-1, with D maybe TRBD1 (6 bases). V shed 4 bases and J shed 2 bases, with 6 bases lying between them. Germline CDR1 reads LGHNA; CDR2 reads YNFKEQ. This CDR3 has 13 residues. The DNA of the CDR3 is TGTGCCAGCAGCCCAGGGGCCTACAATGAGCAGTTCTTC. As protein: CASSPGAYNEQFF.

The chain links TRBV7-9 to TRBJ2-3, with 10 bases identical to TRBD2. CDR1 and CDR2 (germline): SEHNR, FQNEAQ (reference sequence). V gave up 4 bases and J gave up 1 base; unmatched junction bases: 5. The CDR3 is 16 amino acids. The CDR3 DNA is TGTGCCAGCAGCTCGCCCCTAGCGGGGGGCACAGATACGCAGTATTTT. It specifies CASSSPLAGGTDTQYF.

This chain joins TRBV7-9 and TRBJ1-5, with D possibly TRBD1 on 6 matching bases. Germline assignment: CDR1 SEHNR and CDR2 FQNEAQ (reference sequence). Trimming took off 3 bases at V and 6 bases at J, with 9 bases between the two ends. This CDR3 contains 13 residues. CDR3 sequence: CASSFGRGQPQHF. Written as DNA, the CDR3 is TGTGCCAGCAGCTTCGGCAGGGGTCAGCCCCAGCATTTT. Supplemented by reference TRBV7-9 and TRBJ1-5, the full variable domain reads DTGVSQNPRHKITKRGQNVTFRCDPISEHNRLYWYRQTLGQGPEFLTYFQNEAQLEKSRLLSDRFSAERPKGSFSTLEIQRTEQGDSAMYLCASSFGRGQPQHFGDGTRLSIL.

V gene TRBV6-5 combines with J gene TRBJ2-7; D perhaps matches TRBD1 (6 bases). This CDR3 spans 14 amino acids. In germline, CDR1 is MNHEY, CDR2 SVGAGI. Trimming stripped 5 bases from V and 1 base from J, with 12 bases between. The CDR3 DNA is TGTGCCAGCAGTATGACAGGTAGATCCTACGAGCAGTACTTC. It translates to CASSMTGRSYEQYF.

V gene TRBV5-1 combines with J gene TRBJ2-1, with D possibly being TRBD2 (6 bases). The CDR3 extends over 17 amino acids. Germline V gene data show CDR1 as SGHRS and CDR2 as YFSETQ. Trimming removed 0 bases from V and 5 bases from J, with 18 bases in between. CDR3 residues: CASSLDGRTTVNNEQFF. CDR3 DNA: TGCGCCAGCAGCTTGGATGGCCGGACTACCGTCAACAATGAGCAGTTCTTC. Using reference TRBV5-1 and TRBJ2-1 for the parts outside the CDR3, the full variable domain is KAGVTQTPRYLIKTRGQQVTLSCSPISGHRSVSWYQQTPGQGLQFLFEYFSETQRNKGNFPGRFSGRQFSNSRSEMNVSTLELGDSALYLCASSLDGRTTVNNEQFFGPGTRLTVL.

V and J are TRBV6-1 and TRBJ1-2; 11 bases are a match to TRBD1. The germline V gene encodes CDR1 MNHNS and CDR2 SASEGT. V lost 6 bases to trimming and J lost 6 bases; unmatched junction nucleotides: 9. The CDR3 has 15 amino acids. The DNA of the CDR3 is TGTGCCAGCAGGCCCGGGACAGGGGGGCGGGATGGCTACACCTTC. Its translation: CASRPGTGGRDGYTF.

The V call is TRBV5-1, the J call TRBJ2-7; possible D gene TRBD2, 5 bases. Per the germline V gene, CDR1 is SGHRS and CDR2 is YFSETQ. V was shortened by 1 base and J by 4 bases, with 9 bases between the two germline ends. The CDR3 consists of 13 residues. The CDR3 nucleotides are TGCGCCAGCAGCTTGCCGGACTCTTACGAGCAGTACTTC. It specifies CASSLPDSYEQYF.